This T cell receptor (beta chain) was found in a study of blood T cell repertoires in COVID-19. Study overall: Sites in the United States, Italy and Spain provided acute and convalescent COVID-19 samples. PBMCs, B-cell-depleted T cells, or T cells were the source of the cDNA or gDNA that made up the material.

This CDR3 spans 14 amino acids. Trimming at V came to 4 bases and at J to 3 bases, leaving 6 bases not matched to a gene. CDR1 is MNHEY and CDR2 is SVGAGI in the germline V gene. Original analysis: Nucleated cell number was recorded as an estimate derived from reference gene primer amplification. TCRdb's table, derived via immunoSEQ multiplex PCR, lists solely in-frame clones and lacks some. For V, J and clone size, that table is used; D and trimming come from the DNA. The sample yields 250,000 to 300,000 clones, approximately 90% seen once. This chain links TRBV6-5 with TRBJ2-7, with 7 bases fitting TRBD2. The sequenced sample was peripheral blood. This sequence was found in a man aged 18 to 35 with active or convalescent COVID-19. As DNA, the CDR3 is TGTGCCAGCAGTTGGGGACGGGGGGTCTACGAGCAGTACTTC. It specifies CASSWGRGVYEQYF.